The clone carrying this T cell receptor beta chain was recorded only once. Its target is unknown. Semi-nested PCR with Nested Universal Primer A followed constant-region reverse priming of full-length variable regions. Each CDR3 protein is one row after TCRdb ran MiXCR on the 5' RACE reads. The profile shows several thousand distinct CDR3 sequences, more than 50% of them singletons. CD4+CD45RO+CD25- cells were isolated as memory CD4+ T cells. In germline, CDR1 is DFQATT, CDR2 SNEGSKA (reference sequence). The CDR3 loop spans 11 amino acids. Trimming pared 0 bases from V and 5 bases from J, leaving 5 bases between. Notes on the study in general: Tumor-infiltrating Treg TCR alpha and beta sequences overlapped most with tumor naive CD4+ T cells, then blood naive. Tumor memory CD4+ T cell TCR gene usage was found to cluster with blood and lymph node memory CD4+ cells and with lymph node naive CD4+ cells.

Sequenced material: tumor-infiltrating memory CD4+ T cells sorted from the breast tumor. Indicated subset: memory CD4+ T cells, CD4+CD45RO+CD25-. This rearrangement joins TRBV20-1 to TRBJ2-7, with unresolved D. The receptor was isolated from a female donor with breast cancer. DNA for the CDR3: TGCAGTGCTAGAGATCGAGACGAGCAGTACTTC. This encodes CSARDRDEQYF.